What follows is one T cell receptor (beta chain) and its context. Its target is not known. This record comes from a study of CD8+CD57+ T cells in acquired aplastic anemia. TCR beta VDJ and CDR3 profiles were obtained from a genomic DNA template. TCRdb re-called the reads through MiXCR, storing one row per CDR3 protein. The profile covers about 160,000 distinct CDR3 sequences, with about two thirds appearing a single time and about 50% taken by the ten largest. Whoever was chosen for sequencing had shown CD8+CD57+ cell expansion by flow cytometry. Among the patients, all had severe acquired aplastic anemia. All patients were therapy-naive when blood was sampled. The germline V gene encodes CDR1 WNHNN and CDR2 SYGVQD (reference sequence). Trimming left V 2 bases short and J 1 base short, with 5 bases between. The CDR3 length is 13 residues. Whole-study findings and limits: Significance was not reached for CD8+ Simpson's diversity between patients and controls. Shared by patients and controls, 25 to 30 CD8+ CDR3s were abundant in patients.

This receptor was identified in a human donor with aplastic anemia. The specimen was sorted CD4+, CD8+, or CD8+CD57+ T cells (not recorded which) from PBMCs. The V call is TRBV10-1, the J call TRBJ1-1; D gene unclear. For the CDR3, the DNA is TGCGCCAGCAGTGAGATGGAGAACACTGAAGCTTTCTTT. Its protein product is CASSEMENTEAFF.